This TCR beta chain was found in a study of blood T cell repertoires in COVID-19. Sequenced by immunoSEQ multiplex PCR; TCRdb stores in-frame clones only, minus some. The sample carries around 67,000 clones, about four fifths recorded once. This TCR derives from a man aged 65 to 79 with acute or convalescent COVID-19. The sample comprised peripheral blood.

In DNA, the CDR3 is TGTGCCAGCAGCGACAGGGGAGCTCAGCCCCAGCATTTT. This codes for CASSDRGAQPQHF. The chain is built from TRBV6-5 and TRBJ1-5; 8 bases are shared with TRBD1. Germline loops: CDR1 MNHEY, CDR2 SVGAGI. J gave up 6 bases and V 6 bases, and 4 bases lay outside the gene matches. The CDR3 covers 13 residues.